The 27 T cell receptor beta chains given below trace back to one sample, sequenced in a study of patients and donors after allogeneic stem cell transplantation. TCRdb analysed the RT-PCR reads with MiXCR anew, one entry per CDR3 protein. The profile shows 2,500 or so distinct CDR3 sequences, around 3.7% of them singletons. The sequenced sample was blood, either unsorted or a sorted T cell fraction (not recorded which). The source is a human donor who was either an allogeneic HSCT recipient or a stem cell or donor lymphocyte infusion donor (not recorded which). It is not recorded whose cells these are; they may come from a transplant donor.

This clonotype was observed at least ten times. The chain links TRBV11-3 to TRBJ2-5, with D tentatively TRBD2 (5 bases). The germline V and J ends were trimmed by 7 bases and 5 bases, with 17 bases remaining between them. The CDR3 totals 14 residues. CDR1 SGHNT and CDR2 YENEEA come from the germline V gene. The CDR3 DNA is TGTGCCAGCACCCGCAGTGCGGGTTATGAGACCCAGTACTTC. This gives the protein CASTRSAGYETQYF.

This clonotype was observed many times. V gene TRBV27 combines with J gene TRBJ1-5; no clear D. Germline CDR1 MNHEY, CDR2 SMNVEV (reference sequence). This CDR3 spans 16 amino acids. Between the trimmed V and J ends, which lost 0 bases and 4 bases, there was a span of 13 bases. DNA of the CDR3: TGTGCCAGCAGTTTATCCCCATTGCAAAGAAATCAGCCCCAGCATTTT. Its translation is CASSLSPLQRNQPQHF.

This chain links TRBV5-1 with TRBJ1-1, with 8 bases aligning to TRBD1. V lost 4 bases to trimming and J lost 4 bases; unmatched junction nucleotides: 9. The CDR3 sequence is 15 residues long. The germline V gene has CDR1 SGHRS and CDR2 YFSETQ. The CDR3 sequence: CASSIAGGAGTEAFF. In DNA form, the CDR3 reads TGCGCCAGCAGCATAGCAGGGGGCGCGGGCACTGAAGCTTTCTTT.

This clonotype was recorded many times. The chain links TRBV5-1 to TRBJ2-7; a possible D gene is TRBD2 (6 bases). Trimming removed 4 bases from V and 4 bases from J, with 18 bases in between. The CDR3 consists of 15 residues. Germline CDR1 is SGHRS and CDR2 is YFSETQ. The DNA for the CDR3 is TGCGCCAGCAGCCCACTCGACCCCGGGGGATACGAGCAGTACTTC. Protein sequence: CASSPLDPGGYEQYF.

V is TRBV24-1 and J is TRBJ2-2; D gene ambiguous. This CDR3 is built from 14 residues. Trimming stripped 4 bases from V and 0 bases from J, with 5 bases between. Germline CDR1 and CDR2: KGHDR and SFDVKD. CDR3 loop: CATSEHSNTGELFF. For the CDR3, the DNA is TGTGCCACCAGTGAGCATTCGAACACCGGGGAGCTGTTTTTT.

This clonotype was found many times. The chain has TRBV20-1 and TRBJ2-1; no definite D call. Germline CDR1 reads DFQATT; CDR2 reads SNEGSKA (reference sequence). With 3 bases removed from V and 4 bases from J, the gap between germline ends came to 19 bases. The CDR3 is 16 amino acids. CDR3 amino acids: CSASFWGRAQYNEQFF. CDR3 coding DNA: TGCAGTGCTAGTTTTTGGGGAAGGGCTCAGTACAATGAGCAGTTCTTC.

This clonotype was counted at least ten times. The CDR3 loop reads CASSIQTGNTGELFF. DNA for the CDR3: TGTGCCAGCAGCATACAGACAGGGAACACCGGGGAGCTGTTTTTT. The rearrangement uses TRBV7-3 and TRBJ2-2; D is perhaps TRBD1 (6 bases). Germline V gene data show CDR1 as SGHTA and CDR2 as FQGTGA. The CDR3 extends over 15 amino acids. Trimming stripped 5 bases from V and 1 base from J, with 11 bases between.

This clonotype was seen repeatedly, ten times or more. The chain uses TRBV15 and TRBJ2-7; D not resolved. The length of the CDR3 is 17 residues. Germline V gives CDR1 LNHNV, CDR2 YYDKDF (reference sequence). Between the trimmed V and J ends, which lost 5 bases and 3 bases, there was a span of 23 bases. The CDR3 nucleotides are TGTGCCACCAGCTCTCAGAGGTGGGAAAGGGATGGCTACGAGCAGTACTTC. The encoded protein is CATSSQRWERDGYEQYF.

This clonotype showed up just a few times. DNA for the CDR3: TGCGCCAGCAGCTTGCTCGGACGGAGGGGGTCAGATACGCAGTATTTT. Translated: CASSLLGRRGSDTQYF. The rearrangement links TRBV5-1 to TRBJ2-3; possibly TRBD1 or TRBD2 for D (6 bases each). Germline V CDR1 and CDR2: SGHRS, YFSETQ. The V gene lost 1 base and the J gene lost 4 bases, with 16 bases spanning the gap. This CDR3 is 16 amino acids long.

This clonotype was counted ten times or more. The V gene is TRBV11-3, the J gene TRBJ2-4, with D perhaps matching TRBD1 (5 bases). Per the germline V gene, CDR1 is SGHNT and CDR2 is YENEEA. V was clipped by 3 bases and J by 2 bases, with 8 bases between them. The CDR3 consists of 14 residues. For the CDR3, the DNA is TGTGCCAGCAGCTTGGACATATCCAAAAACATTCAGTACTTC. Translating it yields CASSLDISKNIQYF.

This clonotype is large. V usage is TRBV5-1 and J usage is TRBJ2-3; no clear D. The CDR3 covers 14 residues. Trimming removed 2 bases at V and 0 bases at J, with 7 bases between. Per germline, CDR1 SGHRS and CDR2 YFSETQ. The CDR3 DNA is TGCGCCAGCAGCTTTTCCACTAGCACAGATACGCAGTATTTT. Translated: CASSFSTSTDTQYF.

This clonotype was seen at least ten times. In DNA, the CDR3 is TGTGCCAGCTCACCACCAGAACGGGTGGGTGGCTACACCTTC. It codes for CASSPPERVGGYTF. This chain uses TRBV18 with TRBJ1-2; D gene ambiguous. Germline V gene sequence: CDR1 KGHSH, CDR2 LQKENI. The CDR3 runs to 14 residues. Between the trimmed V and J ends, which lost 0 bases and 7 bases, there was a span of 12 bases.

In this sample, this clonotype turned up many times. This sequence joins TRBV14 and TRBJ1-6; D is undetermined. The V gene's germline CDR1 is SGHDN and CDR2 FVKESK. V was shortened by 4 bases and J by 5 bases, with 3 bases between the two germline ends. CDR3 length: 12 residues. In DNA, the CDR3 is TGTGCCAGCAGCCGGAATAATTCACCCCTCCACTTT. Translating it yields CASSRNNSPLHF. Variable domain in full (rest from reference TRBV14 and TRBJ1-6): EAGVTQFPSHSVIEKGQTVTLRCDPISGHDNLYWYRRVMGKEIKFLLHFVKESKQDESGMPNNRFLAERTGGTYSTLKVQPAELEDSGVYFCASSRNNSPLHFGNGTRLTVT.

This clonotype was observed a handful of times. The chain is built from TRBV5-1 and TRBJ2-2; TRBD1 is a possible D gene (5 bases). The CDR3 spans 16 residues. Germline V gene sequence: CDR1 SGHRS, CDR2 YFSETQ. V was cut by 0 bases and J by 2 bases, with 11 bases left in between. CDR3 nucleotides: TGCGCCAGCAGCTTGGAAGGACACCGAAACACCGGGGAGCTGTTTTTT. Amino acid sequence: CASSLEGHRNTGELFF.

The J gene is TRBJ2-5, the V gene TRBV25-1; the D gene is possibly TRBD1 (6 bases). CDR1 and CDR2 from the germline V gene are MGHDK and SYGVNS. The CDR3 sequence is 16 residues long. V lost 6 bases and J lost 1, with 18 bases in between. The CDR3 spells CASSYSGVRVQETQYF. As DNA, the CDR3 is TGTGCCAGCAGCTATTCAGGGGTCAGGGTCCAAGAGACCCAGTACTTC.

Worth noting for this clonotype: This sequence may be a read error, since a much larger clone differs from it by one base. The CDR3 DNA is TGTGCCAGCATCCCTTCTAATGGGGTTTCCTTCGGGGAGCTGTTTTTT. It yields the protein CASIPSNGVSFGELFF. The chain combines TRBV5-5 with TRBJ2-2; unclear D gene. The CDR3 is made up of 16 amino acids. Looked up from germline, CDR1 is SGHKS and CDR2 is YYEKEE (reference sequence). V lost 6 bases to trimming and J lost 7 bases, with 22 bases between them. Variable domain in full (rest from reference TRBV5-5 and TRBJ2-2): DAGVTQSPTHLIKTRGQQVTLRCSPISGHKSVSWYQQVLGQGPQFIFQYYEKEERGRGNFPDRFSARQFPNYSSELNVNALLLGDSALYLCASIPSNGVSFGELFFGEGSRLTVL.

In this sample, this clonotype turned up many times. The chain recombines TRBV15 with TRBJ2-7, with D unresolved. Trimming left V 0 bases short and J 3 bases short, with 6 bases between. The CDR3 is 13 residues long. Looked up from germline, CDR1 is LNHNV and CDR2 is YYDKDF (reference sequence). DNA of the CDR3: TGTGCCACCAGCAGAGATACACGCTACGAGCAGTACTTC. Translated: CATSRDTRYEQYF.

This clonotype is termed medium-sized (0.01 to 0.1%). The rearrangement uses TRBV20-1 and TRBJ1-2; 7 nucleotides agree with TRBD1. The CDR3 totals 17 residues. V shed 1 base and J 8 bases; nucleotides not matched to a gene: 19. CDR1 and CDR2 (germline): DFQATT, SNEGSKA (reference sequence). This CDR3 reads CSARADRVEGRVEGYTF. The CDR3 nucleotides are TGCAGTGCTAGAGCCGACAGGGTCGAAGGTCGAGTGGAAGGCTACACCTTC.

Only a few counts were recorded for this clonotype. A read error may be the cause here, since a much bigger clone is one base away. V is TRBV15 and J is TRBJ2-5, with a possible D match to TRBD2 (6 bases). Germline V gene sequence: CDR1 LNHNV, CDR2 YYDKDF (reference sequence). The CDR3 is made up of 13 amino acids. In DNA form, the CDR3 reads TGTGCCACCAGCAGAGACCCACGGGAGACCAAGTACTTC. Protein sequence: CATSRDPRETKYF.

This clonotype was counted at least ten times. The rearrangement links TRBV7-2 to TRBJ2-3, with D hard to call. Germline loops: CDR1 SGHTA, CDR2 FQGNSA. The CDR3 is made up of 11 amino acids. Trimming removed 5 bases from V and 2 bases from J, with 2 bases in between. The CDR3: CASSDTDTQYF. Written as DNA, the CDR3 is TGTGCCAGCAGCGACACAGATACGCAGTATTTT.

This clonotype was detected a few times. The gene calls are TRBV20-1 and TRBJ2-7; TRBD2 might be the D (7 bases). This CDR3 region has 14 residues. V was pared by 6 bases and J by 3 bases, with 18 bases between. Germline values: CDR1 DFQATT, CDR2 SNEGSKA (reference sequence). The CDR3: CSAEGGVSRYEQYF. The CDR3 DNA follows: TGCAGTGCCGAAGGGGGGGTAAGCCGCTACGAGCAGTACTTC.

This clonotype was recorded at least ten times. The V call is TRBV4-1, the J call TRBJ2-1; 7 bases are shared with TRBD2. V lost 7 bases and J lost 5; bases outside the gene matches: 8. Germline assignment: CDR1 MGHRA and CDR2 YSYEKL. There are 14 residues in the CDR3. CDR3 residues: CASTVGLGDNEQFF. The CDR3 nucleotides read TGCGCCAGCACCGTCGGACTAGGAGACAATGAGCAGTTCTTC.

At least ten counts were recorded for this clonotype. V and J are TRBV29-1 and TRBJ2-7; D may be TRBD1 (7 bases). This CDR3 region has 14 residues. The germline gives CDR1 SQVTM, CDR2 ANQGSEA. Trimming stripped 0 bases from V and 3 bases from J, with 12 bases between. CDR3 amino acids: CSVEDRGDSYEQYF. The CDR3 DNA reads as TGCAGCGTTGAAGATAGGGGGGACAGCTACGAGCAGTACTTC.

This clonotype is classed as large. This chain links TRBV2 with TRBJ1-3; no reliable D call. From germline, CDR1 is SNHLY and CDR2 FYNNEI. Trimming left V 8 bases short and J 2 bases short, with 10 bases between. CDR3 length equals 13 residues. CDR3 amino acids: CASQGYPGNTIYF. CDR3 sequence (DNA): TGTGCCAGCCAAGGTTATCCTGGAAACACCATATATTTT.

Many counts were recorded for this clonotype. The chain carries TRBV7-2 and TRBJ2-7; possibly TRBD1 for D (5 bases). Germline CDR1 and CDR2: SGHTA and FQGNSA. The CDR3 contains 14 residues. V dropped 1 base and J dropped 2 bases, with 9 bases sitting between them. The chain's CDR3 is CASSLVRGTYEQYF. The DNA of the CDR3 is TGTGCCAGCAGCTTAGTAAGGGGAACCTACGAGCAGTACTTC.

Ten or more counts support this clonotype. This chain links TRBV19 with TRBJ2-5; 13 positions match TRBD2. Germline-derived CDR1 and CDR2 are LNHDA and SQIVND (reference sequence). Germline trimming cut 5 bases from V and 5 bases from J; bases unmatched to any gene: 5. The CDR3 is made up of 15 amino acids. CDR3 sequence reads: CASSPPGLAGETQYF. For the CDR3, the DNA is TGTGCCAGTAGTCCACCGGGACTAGCGGGGGAGACCCAGTACTTC.

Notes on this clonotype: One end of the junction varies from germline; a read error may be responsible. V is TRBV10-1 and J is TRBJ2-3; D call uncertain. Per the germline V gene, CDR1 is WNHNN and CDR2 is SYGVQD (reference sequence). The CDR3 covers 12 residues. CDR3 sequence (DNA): TGCGCCAGCAGCCGAATGGCCGATACGCAGTTTTTT. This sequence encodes CASSRMADTQFF.